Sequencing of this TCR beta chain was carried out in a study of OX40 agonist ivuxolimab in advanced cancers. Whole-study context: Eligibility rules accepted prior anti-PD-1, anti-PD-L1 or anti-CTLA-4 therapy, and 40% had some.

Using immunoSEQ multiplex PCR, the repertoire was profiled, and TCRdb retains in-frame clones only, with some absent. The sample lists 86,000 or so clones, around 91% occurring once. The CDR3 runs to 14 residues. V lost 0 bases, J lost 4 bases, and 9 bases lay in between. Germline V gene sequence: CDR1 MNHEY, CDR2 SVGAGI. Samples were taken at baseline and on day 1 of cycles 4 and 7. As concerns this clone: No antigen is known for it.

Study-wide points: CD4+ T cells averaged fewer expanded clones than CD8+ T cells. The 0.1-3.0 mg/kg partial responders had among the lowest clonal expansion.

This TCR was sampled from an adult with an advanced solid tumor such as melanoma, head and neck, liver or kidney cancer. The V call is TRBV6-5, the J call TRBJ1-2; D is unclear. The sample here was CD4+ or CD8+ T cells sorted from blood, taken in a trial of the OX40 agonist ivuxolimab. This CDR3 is CASSYSPIAYGYTF. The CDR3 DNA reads TGTGCCAGCAGTTACTCGCCGATAGCCTATGGCTACACCTTC.